This entry features one TCR beta chain sequence. Antigen unknown. Germline V gives CDR1 SGDLS, CDR2 YYNGEE. Deletions cut 1 base from V and 7 bases from J, with 12 bases between. CDR3 size: 14 residues. Researchers report immunoSEQ v3.0 was run at survey level. Sequenced by immunoSEQ multiplex PCR; TCRdb stores in-frame clones only, minus some. The sample records about 13,000 clones, around 82% being singletons. This entry comes from a study of long-term antiretroviral therapy in people with HIV. Overall study context: The earliest samples came about a decade before the 2015 immediate-ART recommendation. The study, taken as a whole, reports: Repertoires looked antigen-experienced, with only a slight naive shift after ART. Transplant donor controls retained higher diversity, though diversity increased after ART.

This TCR came from a woman aged 18-29 years with HIV. The rearrangement joins TRBV9 to TRBJ2-1, with D perhaps matching TRBD1 (6 bases). The sequencing here drew on unsorted PBMCs, taken 1.3 years after starting antiretroviral therapy. This chain's CDR3 is CASSVWGQGNEQFF. DNA for the CDR3: TGTGCCAGCAGCGTATGGGGTCAGGGGAATGAGCAGTTCTTC.